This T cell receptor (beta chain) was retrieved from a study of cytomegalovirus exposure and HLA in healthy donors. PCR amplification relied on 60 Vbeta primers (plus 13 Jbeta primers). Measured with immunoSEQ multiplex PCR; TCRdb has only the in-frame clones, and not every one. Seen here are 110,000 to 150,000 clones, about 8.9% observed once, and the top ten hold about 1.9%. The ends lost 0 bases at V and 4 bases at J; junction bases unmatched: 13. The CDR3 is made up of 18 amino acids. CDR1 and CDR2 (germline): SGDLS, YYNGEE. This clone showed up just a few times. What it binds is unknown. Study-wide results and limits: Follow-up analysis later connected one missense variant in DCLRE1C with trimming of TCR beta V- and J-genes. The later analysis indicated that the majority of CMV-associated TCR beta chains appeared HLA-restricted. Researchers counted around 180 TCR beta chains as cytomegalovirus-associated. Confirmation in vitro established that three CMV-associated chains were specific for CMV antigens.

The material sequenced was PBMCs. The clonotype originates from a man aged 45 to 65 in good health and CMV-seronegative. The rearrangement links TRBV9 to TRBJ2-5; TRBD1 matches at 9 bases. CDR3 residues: CASSVVNVEQGAGETQYF. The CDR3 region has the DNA TGTGCCAGCAGCGTAGTTAACGTGGAACAGGGGGCAGGAGAGACCCAGTACTTC.